The T cell receptor beta chain described here comes from a study of T cells after yellow fever vaccination. This clonotype came up a few times. TCRdb redid the calling of the 5' RACE reads with MiXCR, one entry per CDR3 protein. The sample comprises over 85,000 distinct CDR3 sequences, more than 7.5% of which are singletons, and roughly 15% rests with the top ten. This clonotype was sampled from a man aged 18 to 29 who received the YFV17D yellow fever vaccine. The source material was CD8+ T cells not binding an NS4B(214-222) dextramer, sorted from PBMCs, sampled more than 14 days after the first yellow fever vaccination.

This chain's CDR3 is CASSLAGTSGQETQYF. In DNA, the CDR3 is TGTGCCAGCAGCTTGGCCGGGACTAGCGGCCAAGAGACCCAGTACTTC. The chain couples TRBV5-4 to TRBJ2-5; TRBD2 matches at 11 bases. CDR1 is SGHNT, CDR2 YYREEE, per germline (reference sequence). Unmatched junction bases numbered 2, after V lost 0 bases and J lost 1 base. The CDR3 consists of 16 residues.